This T cell receptor (beta chain) is from a study of OX40 agonist ivuxolimab in advanced cancers. Looking at the study overall: Ivuxolimab was a fully human IgG2 agonistic monoclonal antibody targeting the costimulatory receptor OX40 (CD134). Intravenous ivuxolimab was administered to patients every 2 weeks at six dose levels: 0.01, 0.1, 0.3, 1.5, 3 and 10 mg/kg. The dose-escalation cohort was roughly 83% male with a mean age of around 64 years, ranging from roughly 23 to 80. Patients were allowed to have had prior anti-PD-1, anti-PD-L1 or anti-CTLA-4 therapy, and more than 35% of the dose-escalation patients had been treated with checkpoint inhibitors. Partial responses occurred in three dose-escalation patients: two with cutaneous melanoma and one with hepatocellular carcinoma. Peripheral TCRbeta sequencing was intended to test whether TCR sequence diversity was altered and clonal T-cell expansion was caused by ivuxolimab. The paper reports the monotherapy dose-escalation portion (N ≈ 50 patients) of the phase I ivuxolimab trial. Of the 50 or so patients in dose escalation, about 19 had hepatocellular carcinoma, roughly 15 had melanoma, 9 had renal cell carcinoma and 9 had head and neck cancer.

As regards this clone: It has no known antigen specificity. Per-nucleotide qualities are absent, and no much larger clonotype sits a single base away.

Genomic DNA was extracted from sorted cells for sequencing of the TCRbeta CDR3 region. The immunoSEQ Assay was used for sequencing of TCRbeta CDR3 regions. TCRdb's version of the immuneACCESS table is confined to in-frame rearrangements and falls short of the full clone set. An unresolved V gene accounts for under half of the shortfall where checked; the remainder is of unknown origin. This sample holds about 83,000 clones; approximately 90% were observed only once. The ten most abundant clones make up roughly 9% of the sample. Broader findings and caveats from the paper: At doses of 0.1 to 3.0 mg/kg, clonal expansion of both CD4+ and CD8+ T cells in blood was seen between baseline and week 6. Which antigens the clonally expanded peripheral T cells were specific for was not determined. After ivuxolimab, CD8+ T cells had more expanded clones than CD4+ T cells on average. Low levels of normalized T-cell clonal expansion were also seen in some patients who did not respond. In partial responders in the 0.1-3.0 mg/kg groups, normalized peripheral clonal expansion was found to be among the lowest, especially among CD8+ T cells.

Patients with autoimmune disease history or receiving systemic immunosuppression were excluded from the trial. Peripheral blood for TCR sequencing was collected from all dose cohorts at baseline, on cycle 4 day 1, and on cycle 7 day 1. Samples were obtained from an open-label, multicenter, first-in-human phase I dose-escalation trial of ivuxolimab. Adults with locally advanced or metastatic head and neck squamous cell, hepatocellular, melanoma or renal cell carcinoma were enrolled in the trial. Before TCR sequencing, CD4+ T cells and CD8+ T cells were sorted from peripheral blood as separate populations. V is trimmed back by 4 bases and J by 2 bases, and the junction contains 6 bases that no gene match accounts for. The CDR3 covers 15 residues, taking in both the cysteine and the phenylalanine. Only the CDR3 DNA stays, 45 bases, in frame from base 1. The germline V gene sets CDR1 to LGHNA and CDR2 to YNFKEQ.

This receptor was obtained from an adult with an advanced solid tumor such as melanoma, head and neck, liver or kidney cancer. The chain links TRBV4-2 with TRBJ2-7, with 9 bases matching TRBD2. The source was CD4+ or CD8+ T cells sorted from blood, collected in a trial of the OX40 agonist ivuxolimab. CDR3 protein: CASSLIAGATYEQYF. The sequenced DNA is TGTGCCAGCAGCCTCATAGCGGGGGCCACCTACGAGCAGTACTTC.